This T cell receptor beta chain emerged from a study of T cells in Graves' hyperthyroidism and ophthalmopathy. Study details: The blood sample was taken at first diagnosis, before treatment began.

This clonotype occurred a few times. Its specificity is unknown. It was RNA transcripts that yielded the amplified TCR beta CDR3 regions. First-round RT-PCR targeting the TCR CDR3 was performed with the HTBI primer set. One entry per CDR3 protein results from TCRdb running MiXCR on the multiplex PCR reads. The sample holds fewer than 600,000 distinct CDR3 sequences; 14% are singletons and the top ten take over 11%. Investigators excluded patients with uncontrolled infection, other autoimmune disease, pregnancy or lactation. Study-level points and caveats: The model identified upcoming ophthalmopathy a median approximately six months ahead of onset.

This clonotype was sampled from a middle-aged woman with Graves' hyperthyroidism. Sequenced material: blood.

The CDR3 nucleotides read TGTGCCAGCAGCTTTTCAGGGGCGGTAGGTGGCTACACCTTC. Translated: CASSFSGAVGGYTF. V gene TRBV11-2 combines with J gene TRBJ1-2; tentatively, D is TRBD1 (6 bases). V dropped 3 bases and J dropped 7 bases, with 15 bases sitting between them. CDR1 is SGHAT, CDR2 FQNNGV, per germline. The CDR3 consists of 14 residues.